The entry below gives a single TCR beta chain sequence along with its context. The sample is drawn from a study of OX40 agonist ivuxolimab in advanced cancers. V was clipped by 1 base and J by 8 bases, with 6 bases between them. Germline V lookup: CDR1 KGHSH, CDR2 LQKENI. The CDR3 consists of 12 residues. Here immunoSEQ multiplex PCR was the method, and the copy in TCRdb shows in-frame clones only, minus some. The sample contains fewer than 70,000 clones, around 80% of which appear only once. This TCR derives from an adult with an advanced solid tumor such as melanoma, head and neck, liver or kidney cancer. J is TRBJ2-1 and V is TRBV18; D unclear. This specimen was CD4+ or CD8+ T cells sorted from blood, taken in a trial of the OX40 agonist ivuxolimab. The CDR3 nucleotides read TGTGCCAGCTCACCACGATCGGATGAGCAGTTCTTC. Amino acid sequence: CASSPRSDEQFF.